The clone carrying this T cell receptor (beta chain) showed up just a few times. Its antigen remains unknown. The data were taken from a study of cytomegalovirus exposure and HLA in healthy donors. Study summary: Approximately 190 million T cells yielded 120 million or so unique TCR beta sequences, as an earlier analysis found. Findings of the study overall: According to a later analysis, most TCR beta chains associated with CMV appeared HLA-restricted.

Both 60 Vbeta primers and 13 Jbeta primers went into the PCR. Sequenced by immunoSEQ multiplex PCR; TCRdb stores in-frame clones only, minus some. This table holds some 160,000 clones, 80% found once. The CDR3 extends over 15 amino acids. V lost 1 base to trimming and J lost 2 bases; unmatched junction nucleotides: 2. Germline V gene lookup returns CDR1 SGDLS and CDR2 YYNGEE. The chain combines TRBV9 with TRBJ2-5; 10 bases are a match to TRBD2. Material for sequencing was PBMCs. The sequence derives from a middle-aged man in good health and CMV-seronegative. The CDR3, as DNA: TGTGCCAGCAGCGTAACTAGCGGGGATCAAGAGACCCAGTACTTC. This gives the protein CASSVTSGDQETQYF.